These 29 T cell receptor beta chains were all obtained from the same sample, sequenced in a study of blood T cell repertoires in COVID-19. The protocol was immunoSEQ multiplex PCR, while the TCRdb copy is restricted to in-frame clones and leaves out a portion. Of 200,000 or so clones listed, about 80% are singletons. What was sequenced was peripheral blood. Receptors were obtained from a human donor with acute or convalescent COVID-19. The donor label of this sample is uncertain.

This clone is a singleton in its sample. The junction differs from germline at one of its ends, possibly a read error. This rearrangement joins TRBV19 to TRBJ1-2, with D possibly matching TRBD1 (6 bases). The germline CDR1 and CDR2 sequences are LNHDA and SQIVND (reference sequence). This CDR3 spans 13 amino acids. CDR3 sequence: CASSVDRRSRYTF. The CDR3 DNA is TGTGCCAGTAGTGTAGACAGGAGGTCGCGCTACACCTTC. Drawing the rest from reference TRBV19 and TRBJ1-2, the complete variable domain is DGGITQSPKYLFRKEGQNVTLSCEQNLNHDAMYWYRQDPGQGLRLIYYSQIVNDFQKGDIAEGYSVSREKKESFPLTVTSAQKNPTAFYLCASSVDRRSRYTFGSGTRLTVV.

CDR3 sequence reads: CASSQSTGGWNSPLHF. Here the CDR3 DNA reads TGTGCCAGCAGCCAATCTACAGGGGGCTGGAATTCACCCCTCCACTTT. This chain links TRBV3-1 (or the pseudogene TRBV3-2) with TRBJ1-6; 9 nucleotides line up with TRBD1. The V gene's germline CDR1 is LGHDT and CDR2 YNNKEL (reference sequence). The trim removed 2 bases at V and 7 bases at J, leaving 6 bases unmatched. The CDR3 runs 16 residues.

CDR3 sequence: CATRTGLNTEAFF. CDR3 nucleotide sequence: TGTGCCACCCGGACAGGTTTGAACACTGAAGCTTTCTTT. V is TRBV10-3 and J is TRBJ1-1; TRBD1 aligns across 7 bases. Germline assignment: CDR1 ENHRY and CDR2 SYGVKD. The trim removed 10 bases at V and 0 bases at J, leaving 5 bases unmatched. The CDR3 totals 13 residues.

The CDR3 DNA reads TGTGCCAGCAGCGTAGGGGAGAGCTCCTATAATTCACCCCTCCACTTT. This translates into CASSVGESSYNSPLHF. The V gene is TRBV9, the J gene TRBJ1-6; D is uncertain. Trimming removed 0 bases from V and 0 bases from J, with 7 bases in between. The CDR3 runs 16 residues. Germline V gene sequence: CDR1 SGDLS, CDR2 YYNGEE.

The chain links TRBV3-1 (or the pseudogene TRBV3-2) to TRBJ2-1; 14 positions agree with TRBD2. This CDR3 comprises 16 residues. V gave up 5 bases and J gave up 6 bases; unmatched junction bases: 6. Germline assignment: CDR1 LGHDT and CDR2 YNNKEL (reference sequence). Here the CDR3 reads CASSERGTSGSNEQFF. The CDR3 coding sequence is TGTGCCAGCAGCGAACGAGGGACTAGCGGGAGCAATGAGCAGTTCTTC.

This sequence joins TRBV7-9 and TRBJ2-6; D unresolved. This CDR3 is 13 amino acids long. Trimming stripped 7 bases from V and 2 bases from J, with 6 bases between. Germline CDR1 SEHNR, CDR2 FQNEAQ (reference sequence). The CDR3 loop is CASTLAGANVLTF. Here the CDR3 DNA reads TGTGCCAGCACCCTCGCTGGGGCCAACGTCCTGACTTTC.

The chain uses TRBV29-1 and TRBJ1-1; 8 nucleotides agree with TRBD1. The CDR3 spans 16 residues. The V gene's germline CDR1 is SQVTM and CDR2 ANQGSEA. The trim removed 4 bases at V and 4 bases at J, leaving 14 bases unmatched. The CDR3 here is CSVVSVRTGRITEAFF. CDR3 bases: TGCAGCGTTGTCTCTGTACGGACAGGGCGGATCACTGAAGCTTTCTTT.

V is TRBV19 and J is TRBJ1-5; weak D call: TRBD1 (6 bases). This CDR3 is built from 14 residues. Trimming stripped 6 bases from V and 5 bases from J, with 14 bases between. Germline lookup yields CDR1 LNHDA and CDR2 SQIVND (reference sequence). This chain's CDR3 is CASSLTGTDQPQHF. In DNA form, the CDR3 reads TGTGCCAGTAGCCTCACAGGGACGGATCAGCCCCAGCATTTT.

V gene TRBV5-4 combines with J gene TRBJ2-3, with 10 bases identical to TRBD1. The ends lost 2 bases at V and 4 bases at J; junction bases unmatched: 7. The CDR3 extends over 16 amino acids. Germline-derived CDR1 and CDR2 are SGHNT and YYREEE (reference sequence). This CDR3 reads CASSLQSTGGSDTQYF. The DNA for the CDR3 is TGTGCCAGCAGCTTACAGTCGACAGGGGGCTCAGATACGCAGTATTTT.

The chain recombines TRBV9 with TRBJ2-7; 9 nucleotides agree with TRBD1. The CDR3 has 16 residues. CDR1 SGDLS and CDR2 YYNGEE come from the germline V gene. V gave up 3 bases and J gave up 6 bases; unmatched junction bases: 13. As DNA, the CDR3 is TGTGCCAGCAGCGCTGGGGACAGGGCAATTCCGAGCGAGCAGTACTTC. Amino acids: CASSAGDRAIPSEQYF.

This clone occurred once. Here the CDR3 DNA reads TGTGCCAGCAGCCGGAAGGGAGGTAATTCACCCCTCCACTTT. Its translation is CASSRKGGNSPLHF. The rearrangement links TRBV3-1 (or the pseudogene TRBV3-2) to TRBJ1-6; D uncertain. Germline CDR1 LGHDT, CDR2 YNNKEL (reference sequence). The CDR3 is 14 amino acids. Deletions cut 4 bases from V and 6 bases from J, with 10 bases between.

The chain couples TRBV4-1 to TRBJ2-1; a weak D match, TRBD2 (5 bases). This CDR3 has 15 residues. Deletions cut 1 base from V and 8 bases from J, with 15 bases between. Looked up from germline, CDR1 is MGHRA and CDR2 is YSYEKL. The CDR3 bases are TGCGCCAGCAGCCAAGGGCTAGCAGTATTCTATGAGCAGTTCTTC. Amino acid sequence: CASSQGLAVFYEQFF.

This chain connects TRBV7-2 to TRBJ2-7; D may be TRBD2 (6 bases). The CDR3 spans 15 residues. Per germline, CDR1 SGHTA and CDR2 FQGNSA. Trimming shortened V by 1 base and J by 4 bases, and 14 bases separated the two germline ends. This chain's CDR3 is CASSLVGLASYEQYF. The CDR3 region has the DNA TGTGCCAGCAGCTTAGTAGGGCTAGCGTCGTACGAGCAGTACTTC.

V and J are TRBV11-2 and TRBJ2-5; D possibly corresponds to TRBD2 (6 bases). In germline, CDR1 is SGHAT, CDR2 FQNNGV. The V end was cut by 4 bases, the J end by 2 bases, with 11 bases between. The CDR3 totals 14 residues. In DNA form, the CDR3 reads TGTGCCAGCAGCTCCGGGACTCTGCAAGAGACCCAGTACTTC. Its translation is CASSSGTLQETQYF.

This clone was observed once. CDR3 region: CASTSGQMGEKLFF. CDR3 in DNA: TGTGCCAGCACCTCAGGACAGATGGGCGAAAAACTGTTTTTT. This chain joins TRBV6-5 and TRBJ1-4, with D tentatively TRBD1 (6 bases). The germline V gene has CDR1 MNHEY and CDR2 SVGAGI. Trimming removed 7 bases at V and 8 bases at J, with 17 bases between. The CDR3 extends over 14 amino acids.

The V gene is TRBV2, the J gene TRBJ2-1, with D perhaps TRBD1 (5 bases). The ends were cut back, 9 bases at V and 6 bases at J, with 9 bases in the middle. Germline CDR1 SNHLY, CDR2 FYNNEI. CDR3 length equals 11 residues. Here the CDR3 reads CARTALNEQFF. CDR3 nucleotide sequence: TGTGCCAGGACAGCCCTCAATGAGCAGTTCTTC.

The chain combines TRBV30 with TRBJ1-4, with TRBD1 matching 7 bases. CDR3 length equals 15 residues. V gave up 1 base and J gave up 6 bases; unmatched junction bases: 8. Germline CDR1 GTSNPN, CDR2 SVGIG (reference sequence). CDR3 residues: CAWSGGQGGYEKLFF. The DNA of the CDR3 is TGTGCCTGGAGTGGGGGACAAGGGGGCTATGAAAAACTGTTTTTT.

The chain recombines TRBV5-4 with TRBJ2-5, with unresolved D. Germline V gene sequence: CDR1 SGHNT, CDR2 YYREEE (reference sequence). V lost 0 bases to trimming and J lost 2 bases, with 5 bases between them. The CDR3 has 13 residues. CDR3 in amino acids: CASSLDPQETQYF. The CDR3 DNA sequence: TGTGCCAGCAGCTTGGATCCTCAAGAGACCCAGTACTTC.

This clone was recorded a few times. This chain joins TRBV21-1 and TRBJ2-5; the table's D call, TRBD2, was not checked against the DNA. TRBV21-1 is a known pseudogene. This CDR3 contains 15 residues. CDR3: CASSKEAPKKETQYF. The CDR3, as DNA: TGTGCCAGCAGCAAAGAAGCACCGAAAAAAGAGACCCAGTACTTC.

The chain joins TRBV6-6 to TRBJ1-2; D perhaps matches TRBD1 (6 bases). Trimming shortened V by 5 bases and J by 2 bases, and 6 bases separated the two germline ends. Germline lookup yields CDR1 MNHNY and CDR2 SVGAGI (reference sequence). There are 12 residues in the CDR3. The CDR3 sequence is CASSQGNYGYTF. Written as DNA, the CDR3 is TGTGCCAGCAGTCAGGGGAACTATGGCTACACCTTC.

V and J are TRBV7-3 and TRBJ2-6; 9 bases map to TRBD2. This CDR3 has 17 amino acids. The J segment lost 1 base and the V segment lost 0 bases, leaving 1 base of the junction unmatched. CDR1 is SGHTA, CDR2 FQGTGA, per germline. The CDR3 sequence: CASSLTTSGSGANVLTF. CDR3 in DNA: TGTGCCAGCAGCTTAACGACTAGCGGTTCTGGGGCCAACGTCCTGACTTTC.

This chain links TRBV19 with TRBJ2-6; TRBD2 aligns across 7 bases. The CDR3 has 14 residues. The germline CDR1 and CDR2 sequences are LNHDA and SQIVND (reference sequence). V shed 9 bases and J 7 bases; nucleotides not matched to a gene: 9. The CDR3 reads CASPRGGAANVLTF. CDR3 sequence (DNA): TGTGCCAGCCCGAGGGGAGGGGCTGCCAACGTCCTGACTTTC.

V usage is TRBV18 and J usage is TRBJ2-5, with D maybe TRBD1 (6 bases). The germline V gene has CDR1 KGHSH and CDR2 LQKENI. CDR3 size: 14 residues. V was trimmed by 5 bases and J by 5 bases, leaving 15 bases between them. This CDR3 reads CASSRTALGETQYF. CDR3 DNA: TGTGCCAGCTCAAGGACAGCCCTGGGGGAGACCCAGTACTTC.

The V gene is TRBV11-2, the J gene TRBJ2-1, with a possible D match to TRBD2 (6 bases). From germline, CDR1 is SGHAT and CDR2 FQNNGV. V dropped 7 bases and J dropped 10 bases, with 17 bases sitting between them. The CDR3 runs to 13 residues. This chain's CDR3 is CASTKDGAGEQFF. For the CDR3, the DNA is TGTGCCAGCACCAAGGACGGGGCGGGGGAGCAGTTCTTC.

The chain combines TRBV7-3 with TRBJ2-3; 12 bases align to TRBD2. The V segment lost 5 bases and the J segment 5 bases; nucleotides outside the gene matches: 5. This CDR3 contains 15 residues. The germline V gene encodes CDR1 SGHTA and CDR2 FQGTGA. The DNA for the CDR3 is TGTGCCAGCAGCCCGGCTAGCGGGAGGGTAGATACGCAGTATTTT. As protein: CASSPASGRVDTQYF. The whole variable domain, filled in from reference TRBV7-3 and TRBJ2-3, reads GAGVSQTPSNKVTEKGKYVELRCDPISGHTALYWYRQSLGQGPEFLIYFQGTGAADDSGLPNDRFFAVRPEGSVSTLKIQRTERGDSAVYLCASSPASGRVDTQYFGPGTRLTVL.

The DNA of the CDR3 is TGTGCCAGCAAGAGATATTCAGGGATTGGTGGCTACACCTTC. It specifies CASKRYSGIGGYTF. V is TRBV6-5 and J is TRBJ1-2; TRBD1 is a possible D gene (5 bases). The CDR3 length is 14 residues. The V gene lost 7 bases and the J gene lost 7 bases, with 19 bases spanning the gap. Germline values: CDR1 MNHEY, CDR2 SVGAGI.

The chain links TRBV18 to TRBJ2-7; perhaps TRBD1 as D (5 bases). V dropped 2 bases and J dropped 3 bases, with 8 bases sitting between them. Germline-derived CDR1 and CDR2 are KGHSH and LQKENI. The CDR3 has 13 residues. The DNA of the CDR3 is TGTGCCAGCTCACCAACAACAGGCTACGAGCAGTACTTC. This translates into CASSPTTGYEQYF.

This chain links TRBV28 with TRBJ2-7; TRBD2 agrees at 8 bases. Trimming cost V 8 bases and J 5 bases; bases outside gene matches: 14. There are 15 residues in the CDR3. Germline assignment: CDR1 MDHEN and CDR2 SYDVKM. The CDR3 loop is CASYSGGSSGNEQYF. The CDR3, as DNA: TGTGCCAGCTACTCCGGCGGTAGTAGCGGGAACGAGCAGTACTTC. The entire variable domain, with the rest obtained from reference TRBV28 and TRBJ2-7, is as follows: DVKVTQSSRYLVKRTGEKVFLECVQDMDHENMFWYRQDPGLGLRLIYFSYDVKMKEKGDIPEGYSVSREKKERFSLILESASTNQTSMYLCASYSGGSSGNEQYFGPGTRLTVT.

V is TRBV18 and J is TRBJ2-5; tentatively, D is TRBD2 (7 bases). CDR3 length: 14 amino acids. Trimming took off 2 bases at V and 4 bases at J, with 11 bases between the two ends. CDR1 and CDR2 (germline): KGHSH, LQKENI. This CDR3 reads CASSPEGGGETQYF. The CDR3 coding sequence is TGTGCCAGCTCACCAGAGGGAGGGGGAGAGACCCAGTACTTC.